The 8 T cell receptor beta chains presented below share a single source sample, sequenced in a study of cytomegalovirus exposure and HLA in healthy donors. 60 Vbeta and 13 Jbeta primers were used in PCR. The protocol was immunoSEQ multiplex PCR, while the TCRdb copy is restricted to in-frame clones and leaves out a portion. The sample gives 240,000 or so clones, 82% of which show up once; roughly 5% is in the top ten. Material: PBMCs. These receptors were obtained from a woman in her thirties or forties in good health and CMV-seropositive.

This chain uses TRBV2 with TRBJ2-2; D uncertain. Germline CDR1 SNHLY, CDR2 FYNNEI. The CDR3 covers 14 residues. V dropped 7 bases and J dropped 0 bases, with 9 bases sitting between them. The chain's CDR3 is CASIDTPNTGELFF. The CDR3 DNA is TGTGCCAGCATAGATACTCCGAACACCGGGGAGCTGTTTTTT.

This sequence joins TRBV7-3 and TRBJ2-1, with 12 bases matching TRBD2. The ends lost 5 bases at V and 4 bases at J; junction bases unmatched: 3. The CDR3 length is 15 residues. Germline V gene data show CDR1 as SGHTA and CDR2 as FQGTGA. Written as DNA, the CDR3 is TGTGCCAGCAGCGACGGACTAGCGGGGTACAATGAGCAGTTCTTC. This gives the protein CASSDGLAGYNEQFF.

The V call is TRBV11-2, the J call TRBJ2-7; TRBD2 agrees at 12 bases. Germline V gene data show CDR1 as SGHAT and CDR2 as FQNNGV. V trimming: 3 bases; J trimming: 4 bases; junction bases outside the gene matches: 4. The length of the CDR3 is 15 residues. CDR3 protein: CASSFRTSGDYEQYF. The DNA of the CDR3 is TGTGCCAGCAGCTTTAGGACTAGCGGGGATTACGAGCAGTACTTC.

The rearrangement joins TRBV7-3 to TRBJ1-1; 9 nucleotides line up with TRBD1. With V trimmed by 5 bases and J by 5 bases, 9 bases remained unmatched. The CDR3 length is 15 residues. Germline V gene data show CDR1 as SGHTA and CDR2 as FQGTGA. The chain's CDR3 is CASSMTGGRRTEAFF. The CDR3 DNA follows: TGTGCCAGCAGCATGACAGGGGGGAGGAGGACTGAAGCTTTCTTT. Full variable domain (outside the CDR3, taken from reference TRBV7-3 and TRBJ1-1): GAGVSQTPSNKVTEKGKYVELRCDPISGHTALYWYRQSLGQGPEFLIYFQGTGAADDSGLPNDRFFAVRPEGSVSTLKIQRTERGDSAVYLCASSMTGGRRTEAFFGQGTRLTVV.

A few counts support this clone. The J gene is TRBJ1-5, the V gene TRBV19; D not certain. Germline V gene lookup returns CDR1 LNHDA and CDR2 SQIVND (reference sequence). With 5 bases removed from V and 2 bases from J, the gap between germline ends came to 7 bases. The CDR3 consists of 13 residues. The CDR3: CASSLYGNQPQHF. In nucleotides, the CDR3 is TGTGCCAGTAGTCTGTATGGCAATCAGCCCCAGCATTTT.

The CDR3 reads CASSLDSGGYGYTF. The CDR3 coding sequence is TGCGCCAGCAGCTTGGATAGTGGTGGCTATGGCTACACCTTC. The rearrangement uses TRBV5-1 and TRBJ1-2; no definite D call. Germline values: CDR1 SGHRS, CDR2 YFSETQ. V was pared by 0 bases and J by 4 bases, with 10 bases between. The CDR3 is 14 residues long. Using reference TRBV5-1 and TRBJ1-2 for the parts outside the CDR3, the full variable domain is KAGVTQTPRYLIKTRGQQVTLSCSPISGHRSVSWYQQTPGQGLQFLFEYFSETQRNKGNFPGRFSGRQFSNSRSEMNVSTLELGDSALYLCASSLDSGGYGYTFGSGTRLTVV.

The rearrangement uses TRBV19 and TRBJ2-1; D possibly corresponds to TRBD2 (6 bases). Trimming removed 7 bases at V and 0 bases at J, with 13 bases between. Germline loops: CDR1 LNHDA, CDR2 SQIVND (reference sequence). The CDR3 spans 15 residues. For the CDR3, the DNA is TGTGCCAGTAAGACCGGAGGGAGCTCCTACAATGAGCAGTTCTTC. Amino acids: CASKTGGSSYNEQFF. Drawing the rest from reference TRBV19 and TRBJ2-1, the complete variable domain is DGGITQSPKYLFRKEGQNVTLSCEQNLNHDAMYWYRQDPGQGLRLIYYSQIVNDFQKGDIAEGYSVSREKKESFPLTVTSAQKNPTAFYLCASKTGGSSYNEQFFGPGTRLTVL.

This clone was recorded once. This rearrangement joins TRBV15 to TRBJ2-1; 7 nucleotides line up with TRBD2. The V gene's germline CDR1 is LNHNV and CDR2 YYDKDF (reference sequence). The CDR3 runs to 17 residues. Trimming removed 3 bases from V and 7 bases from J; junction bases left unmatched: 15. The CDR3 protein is CATSSASGLVSANEQFF. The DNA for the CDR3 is TGTGCCACCAGCAGCGCCTCAGGACTAGTTTCGGCGAATGAGCAGTTCTTC.